This is a list of T cell receptor beta chains from one sample in a study of T cell repertoires in cytomegalovirus infection. TCRdb reprocessed the reads with MiXCR, giving one entry per CDR3 protein. This table holds around 740,000 distinct CDR3 sequences, approximately 40% found once. The sample was PBMCs. The receptors originated from a human donor in good health (CMV status not recorded). Some clones in this sample may be carry-over from other donors' samples. The CDR3 runs from the conserved cysteine through the conserved F or W. Fields, in order: CDR3 length, V gene, J gene, D gene, clone size, CDR3 protein, CDR3 DNA. D genes are given only for firm matches. Size tells how often a clone was seen (once, few, many) or the class of an expanded clone, and some rows leave it out.

length: 14
V: TRBV27
J: TRBJ1-2
D: -
size: few
CDR3: CASSPDRDNYGYTF
DNA: TGTGCCAGCAGTCCAGACAGAGATAACTATGGCTACACCTTC

length: 16
V: TRBV12-3/TRBV12-4
J: TRBJ1-3
D: TRBD1
size: once
CDR3: CASSAPTGGYGNTIYF
DNA: TGTGCCAGCAGCGCACCTACAGGGGGCTATGGAAACACCATATATTTT

length: 13
V: TRBV6-1
J: TRBJ1-1
D: TRBD1
size: few
CDR3: CASSERTGPEAFF
DNA: TGTGCCAGCAGTGAACGGACAGGCCCTGAAGCTTTCTTT

length: 15
V: TRBV4-1
J: TRBJ2-7
D: TRBD2
size: once
CDR3: CASSQALADTYEQYF
DNA: TGCGCCAGCAGCCAAGCCCTAGCGGATACCTACGAGCAGTACTTC

length: 15
V: TRBV6-2/TRBV6-3
J: TRBJ2-7
D: -
size: -
CDR3: CASSRGQSGSYEQYF
DNA: TGTGCCAGCAGCCGTGGACAGTCAGGGTCCTACGAGCAGTACTTC

length: 16
V: TRBV6-6
J: TRBJ2-1
D: -
size: -
CDR3: CASSYSRAGMGNEQFF
DNA: TGTGCCAGCAGTTACTCGAGAGCCGGTATGGGAAATGAGCAGTTCTTC

length: 14
V: TRBV7-2
J: TRBJ2-7
D: -
size: few
CDR3: CASSPGQITYEQYF
DNA: TGTGCCAGCAGCCCCGGACAGATCACCTACGAGCAGTACTTC

length: 16
V: TRBV11-3
J: TRBJ2-2
D: -
size: few
CDR3: CASSLVPTWGTGELFF
DNA: TGTGCCAGCAGCTTAGTCCCCACCTGGGGAACCGGGGAGCTGTTTTTT

length: 13
V: TRBV28
J: TRBJ1-1
D: -
size: few
CDR3: CASGGILDTEAFF
DNA: TGTGCCAGCGGGGGTATTTTGGACACTGAAGCTTTCTTT

length: 16
V: TRBV29-1
J: TRBJ2-1
D: TRBD2
size: few
CDR3: CSVELFLAGLNNEQFF
DNA: TGCAGCGTTGAATTATTCCTAGCGGGACTTAACAATGAGCAGTTCTTC

length: 15
V: TRBV12-3/TRBV12-4
J: TRBJ2-1
D: TRBD2
size: -
CDR3: CASTSGGGSYNEQFF
DNA: TGTGCCAGCACCTCAGGCGGGGGATCCTACAATGAGCAGTTCTTC

length: 13
V: TRBV19
J: TRBJ1-1
D: -
size: few
CDR3: CASSIMENTEAFF
DNA: TGTGCCAGTAGTATTATGGAGAACACTGAAGCTTTCTTT

length: 14
V: TRBV6-1
J: TRBJ2-1
D: TRBD2
size: -
CDR3: CASSYGLAESPQFF
DNA: TGTGCCAGCAGTTACGGACTAGCGGAGAGCCCGCAGTTCTTC

length: 12
V: TRBV28
J: TRBJ1-5
D: -
size: few
CDR3: CASNNLDQPQHF
DNA: TGTGCCAGCAATAACCTTGATCAGCCCCAGCATTTT

length: 12
V: TRBV7-9
J: TRBJ2-7
D: -
size: few
CDR3: CASSTQGYEQYF
DNA: TGTGCCAGCAGCACACAGGGCTACGAGCAGTACTTC

length: 15
V: TRBV7-6
J: TRBJ2-7
D: -
size: -
CDR3: CASSWGETETYEQYF
DNA: TGTGCCAGCAGCTGGGGGGAGACAGAAACCTACGAGCAGTACTTC

length: 14
V: TRBV11-2
J: TRBJ2-7
D: TRBD1
size: -
CDR3: CASSSGTGMYEQYF
DNA: TGTGCCAGCAGCTCTGGGACAGGGATGTACGAGCAGTACTTC

length: 15
V: TRBV19
J: TRBJ1-4
D: -
size: -
CDR3: CASSIRSGIGEKLFF
DNA: TGTGCCAGTAGTATAAGGTCAGGAATAGGGGAAAAACTGTTTTTT

length: 14
V: TRBV28
J: TRBJ2-5
D: -
size: -
CDR3: CASNSRRTQETQYF
DNA: TGTGCCAGCAACTCCAGGCGTACCCAAGAGACCCAGTACTTC

length: 17
V: TRBV7-8
J: TRBJ2-5
D: -
size: -
CDR3: CASSASGRTSYQETQYF
DNA: TGTGCCAGCAGCGCCTCCGGCAGGACTTCATACCAAGAGACCCAGTACTTC

length: 17
V: TRBV19
J: TRBJ2-1
D: -
size: -
CDR3: CASSVSQGRSSYNEQFF
DNA: TGTGCCAGTAGTGTTTCTCAGGGGCGAAGCTCCTACAATGAGCAGTTCTTC

length: 16
V: TRBV11-2
J: TRBJ1-3
D: TRBD1
size: few
CDR3: CASSQDRAYSGNTIYF
DNA: TGTGCCAGCAGCCAGGACAGGGCCTACTCTGGAAACACCATATATTTT

length: 16
V: TRBV27
J: TRBJ1-5
D: -
size: -
CDR3: CASSLWGEGGNQPQHF
DNA: TGTGCCAGCAGTTTATGGGGGGAGGGAGGCAATCAGCCCCAGCATTTT

length: 13
V: TRBV11-2
J: TRBJ2-5
D: TRBD1
size: few
CDR3: CASSLTGLGTQYF
DNA: TGTGCCAGCAGCTTGACAGGGCTGGGGACCCAGTACTTC

length: 16
V: TRBV25-1
J: TRBJ2-5
D: -
size: many
CDR3: CASSESAGAKEETQYF
DNA: TGTGCCAGCAGTGAATCCGCAGGAGCCAAGGAGGAGACCCAGTACTTC

length: 17
V: TRBV7-8
J: TRBJ1-1
D: -
size: few
CDR3: CASSLAGGDLKNTEAFF
DNA: TGTGCCAGCAGCTTAGCGGGGGGGGACTTAAAGAACACTGAAGCTTTCTTT

length: 14
V: TRBV11-2
J: TRBJ1-1
D: -
size: few
CDR3: CASSLDNGARRAFF
DNA: TGTGCCAGCAGCTTAGATAACGGGGCACGGCGAGCTTTCTTT

length: 18
V: TRBV12-3/TRBV12-4
J: TRBJ1-1
D: -
size: once
CDR3: CASSYYPFAGKGNTEAFF
DNA: TGTGCCAGCAGTTATTACCCCTTCGCAGGTAAGGGCAACACTGAAGCTTTCTTT

length: 16
V: TRBV11-2
J: TRBJ2-2
D: -
size: -
CDR3: CASSSYQGRNTGELFF
DNA: TGTGCCAGCAGCAGCTATCAGGGACGCAACACCGGGGAGCTGTTTTTT

length: 22
V: TRBV25-1
J: TRBJ1-1
D: -
size: many
CDR3: CASSGFSEDPSSPLPFGLEAFF
DNA: TGTGCCAGCAGTGGTTTTTCAGAGGACCCGTCCTCTCCCCTGCCGTTTGGGTTGGAAGCTTTCTTT

length: 14
V: TRBV28
J: TRBJ1-5
D: TRBD1
size: -
CDR3: CATFYRTGHQPQHF
DNA: TGTGCCACTTTCTACAGGACAGGCCATCAGCCCCAGCATTTT

length: 16
V: TRBV12-3/TRBV12-4
J: TRBJ2-1
D: TRBD2
size: -
CDR3: CASRARRLAGSDEQFF
DNA: TGTGCCAGCAGGGCCCGCCGACTAGCGGGATCGGATGAGCAGTTCTTC

length: 15
V: TRBV28
J: TRBJ2-3
D: TRBD2
size: few
CDR3: CASTPAGPSTDTQYF
DNA: TGTGCCAGCACTCCAGCGGGACCTAGCACAGATACGCAGTATTTT

length: 19
V: TRBV4-1
J: TRBJ1-2
D: TRBD1
size: -
CDR3: CASSQFGPGTGAHGYGYTF
DNA: TGCGCCAGCAGCCAATTCGGACCCGGGACAGGGGCCCATGGCTATGGCTACACCTTC

length: 12
V: TRBV7-2
J: TRBJ2-1
D: -
size: -
CDR3: CASSSNTGEQFF
DNA: TGTGCCAGCAGCTCCAACACGGGGGAGCAGTTCTTC

length: 16
V: TRBV28
J: TRBJ2-7
D: TRBD2
size: -
CDR3: CASSPPGLAGFYEQYF
DNA: TGTGCCAGCAGCCCCCCTGGACTAGCGGGGTTCTACGAGCAGTACTTC

length: 17
V: TRBV29-1
J: TRBJ2-3
D: -
size: few
CDR3: CSVEILYRDVGTDTQYF
DNA: TGCAGCGTTGAGATTTTATATCGGGACGTGGGGACAGATACGCAGTATTTT

length: 16
V: TRBV28
J: TRBJ2-2
D: TRBD2
size: once
CDR3: CASSSRTSGRTGELFF
DNA: TGTGCCAGCAGTTCCCGGACTAGCGGGAGGACAGGGGAGCTGTTTTTT

length: 15
V: TRBV7-9
J: TRBJ2-7
D: -
size: -
CDR3: CASSPSSTSLYEQYF
DNA: TGTGCCAGCAGTCCCTCCTCCACAAGCCTCTACGAGCAGTACTTC

length: 14
V: TRBV28
J: TRBJ1-5
D: TRBD1
size: few
CDR3: CASRLQGEGQPQHF
DNA: TGTGCCAGCAGATTACAGGGGGAAGGACAGCCCCAGCATTTT

length: 15
V: TRBV7-2
J: TRBJ2-5
D: -
size: -
CDR3: CASSLQMTLGETQYF
DNA: TGTGCCAGCAGCCTCCAGATGACGTTGGGGGAGACCCAGTACTTC

length: 15
V: TRBV29-1
J: TRBJ2-3
D: TRBD2
size: -
CDR3: CSASPTSGGTDPQYF
DNA: TGCAGCGCCTCCCCGACTAGCGGGGGCACAGATCCGCAGTATTTT